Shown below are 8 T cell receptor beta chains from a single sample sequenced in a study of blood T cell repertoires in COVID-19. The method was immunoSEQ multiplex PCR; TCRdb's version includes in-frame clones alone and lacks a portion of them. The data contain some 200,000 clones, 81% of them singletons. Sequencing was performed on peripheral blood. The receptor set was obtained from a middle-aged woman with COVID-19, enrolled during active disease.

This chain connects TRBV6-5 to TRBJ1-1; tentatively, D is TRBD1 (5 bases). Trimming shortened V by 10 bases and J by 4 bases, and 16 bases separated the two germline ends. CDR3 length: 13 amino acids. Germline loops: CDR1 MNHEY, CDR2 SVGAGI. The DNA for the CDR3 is TGTGCCACACGGAAGACAGCGCCCACTGAAGCTTTCTTT. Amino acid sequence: CATRKTAPTEAFF.

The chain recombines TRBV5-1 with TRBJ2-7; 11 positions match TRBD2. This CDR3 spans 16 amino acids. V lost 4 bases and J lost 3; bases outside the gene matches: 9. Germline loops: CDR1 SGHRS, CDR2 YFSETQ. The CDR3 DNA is TGCGCCAGCAGCCTAGCGGGGGGAAGACGGGTCTACGAGCAGTACTTC. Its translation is CASSLAGGRRVYEQYF.

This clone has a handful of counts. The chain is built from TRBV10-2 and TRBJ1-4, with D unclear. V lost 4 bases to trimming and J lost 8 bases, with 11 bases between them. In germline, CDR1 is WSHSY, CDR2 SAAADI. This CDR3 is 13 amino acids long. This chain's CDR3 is CASSGLYGEKLFF. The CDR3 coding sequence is TGCGCCAGCAGTGGACTCTACGGAGAAAAACTGTTTTTT.

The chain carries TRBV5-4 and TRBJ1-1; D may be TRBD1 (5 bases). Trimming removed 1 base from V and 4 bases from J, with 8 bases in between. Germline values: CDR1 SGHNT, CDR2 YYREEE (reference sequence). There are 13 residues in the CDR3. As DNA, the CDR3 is TGTGCCAGCAGCTTGCAGGGTGTCACTGAAGCTTTCTTT. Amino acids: CASSLQGVTEAFF.

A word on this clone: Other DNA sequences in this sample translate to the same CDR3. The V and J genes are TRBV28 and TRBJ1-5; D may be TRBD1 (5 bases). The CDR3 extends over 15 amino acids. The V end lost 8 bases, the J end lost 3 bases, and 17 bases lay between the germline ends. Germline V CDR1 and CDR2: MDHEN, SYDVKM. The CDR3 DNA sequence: TGTGCCAGCCATGCGGAGGGGCGGACCAATCAGCCCCAGCATTTT. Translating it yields CASHAEGRTNQPQHF. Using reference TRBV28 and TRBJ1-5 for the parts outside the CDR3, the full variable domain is DVKVTQSSRYLVKRTGEKVFLECVQDMDHENMFWYRQDPGLGLRLIYFSYDVKMKEKGDIPEGYSVSREKKERFSLILESASTNQTSMYLCASHAEGRTNQPQHFGDGTRLSIL.

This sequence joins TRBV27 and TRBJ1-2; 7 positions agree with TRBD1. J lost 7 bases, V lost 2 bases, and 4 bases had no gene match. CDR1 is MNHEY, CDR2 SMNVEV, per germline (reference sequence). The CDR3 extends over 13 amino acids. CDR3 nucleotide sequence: TGTGCCAGCAGTTTAACTCGACAGGGTGGCTACACCTTC. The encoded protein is CASSLTRQGGYTF.

CDR3 DNA sequence: TGTGCCTGGGGGACAGGGGGCCGCTATGGCTACACCTTC. Translation: CAWGTGGRYGYTF. This chain links TRBV30 with TRBJ1-2, with TRBD1 identical over 12 bases. Looked up from germline, CDR1 is GTSNPN and CDR2 is SVGIG (reference sequence). Trimming at V came to 5 bases and at J to 4 bases, leaving 2 bases not matched to a gene. The CDR3 has 13 residues.

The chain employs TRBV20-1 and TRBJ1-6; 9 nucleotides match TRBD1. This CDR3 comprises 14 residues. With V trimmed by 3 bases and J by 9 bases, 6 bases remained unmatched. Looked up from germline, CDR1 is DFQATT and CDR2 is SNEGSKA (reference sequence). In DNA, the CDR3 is TGCAGTGCTAGTCGCGGGACAGGGAGTTCACCCCTCCACTTT. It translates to CSASRGTGSSPLHF.